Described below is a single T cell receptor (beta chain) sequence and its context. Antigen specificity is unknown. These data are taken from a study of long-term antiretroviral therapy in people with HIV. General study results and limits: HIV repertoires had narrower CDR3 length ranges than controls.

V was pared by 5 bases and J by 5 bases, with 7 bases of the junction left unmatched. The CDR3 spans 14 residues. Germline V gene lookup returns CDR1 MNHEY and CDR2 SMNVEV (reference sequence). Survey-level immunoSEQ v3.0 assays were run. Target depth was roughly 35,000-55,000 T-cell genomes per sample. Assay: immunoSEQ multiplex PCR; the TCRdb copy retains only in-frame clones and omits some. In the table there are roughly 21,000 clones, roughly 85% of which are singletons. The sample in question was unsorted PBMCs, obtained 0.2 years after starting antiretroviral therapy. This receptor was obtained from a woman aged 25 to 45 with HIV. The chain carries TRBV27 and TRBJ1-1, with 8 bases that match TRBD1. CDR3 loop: CASSGYRQGTEAFF. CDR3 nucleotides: TGTGCCAGCAGTGGTTACAGACAGGGGACTGAAGCTTTCTTT.